A selection of T cell receptor beta chains follows, all from one sample in a study of T cell responses to AZD1222 COVID-19 vaccine. Using immunoSEQ multiplex PCR, the repertoire was profiled, and TCRdb retains in-frame clones only, with some absent. This sample carries over 150,000 clones, 85% to 90% of them seen once, and the ten largest clones take roughly 5.5%. Sequenced material: peripheral blood, taken on day 0 of AZD1222 vaccination. These receptor sequences come from an adult in good health. Each CDR3 is given with its conserved first and last residue. Each record gives: CDR3 length, D gene, V gene, J gene, clone size, CDR3 DNA, CDR3 protein. A D gene is named only where the DNA matches it firmly. Rows give clone size only sometimes, using once, few, many, or a class for an expanded clone.

>14|TRBD1|TRBV30|TRBJ2-5|.
TGTGCCTGGGGTTATACAGGGGGAGGAGAGACCCAGTACTTC
CAWGYTGGGETQYF
>15|.|TRBV2|TRBJ1-4|once
TGTGCCAGCAGACAACAGGGTCCCCCAGGCGAAAAACTGTTTTTT
CASRQQGPPGEKLFF
>12|.|TRBV19|TRBJ1-1|.
TGTGCCAGCACGTGGGGGAGAACTGAAGCTTTCTTT
CASTWGRTEAFF
>16|TRBD2|TRBV5-4|TRBJ2-3|few
TGTGCCAGCAGCCGCGGACTAGCGGGAGAGCAAGATACGCAGTATTTT
CASSRGLAGEQDTQYF
>13|.|TRBV28|TRBJ2-1|.
TGTGCCAGCAGTTTCCGGATACCCAATGAGCAGTTCTTC
CASSFRIPNEQFF
>15|.|TRBV5-1|TRBJ2-5|.
TGCGCCAGCAGCTTGTCAAGAGGAGTCAAAGAGACCCAGTACTTC
CASSLSRGVKETQYF
>15|TRBD1|TRBV7-7|TRBJ2-2|.
TGTGCCAGCAGCCCCAGACAGGGGGCGGCGGGGGAGCTGTTTTTT
CASSPRQGAAGELFF
>15|.|TRBV6-2/TRBV6-3|TRBJ2-1|.
TGTGCCAGCAGTGACGGCTGGGTTGGCGACAATGAGCAGTTCTTC
CASSDGWVGDNEQFF
>17|TRBD2|TRBV4-1|TRBJ2-6|.
TGCGCCAGCAGCCAAGAGGGGACTAGGCCTGGGGCCAACGTCCTGACTTTC
CASSQEGTRPGANVLTF
>16|.|TRBV28|TRBJ1-6|many
TGTGCCAGCAGTGGCCCCTCGGACAGCTTTAATTCACCCCTCCACTTT
CASSGPSDSFNSPLHF